The clone carrying this T cell receptor (beta chain) was detected a few times. Its specificity is unknown. This specimen belongs to a study of neoadjuvant nivolumab and ipilimumab in lung cancer. Study context: Patients got nivolumab 3 mg/kg on days 1, 15 and 29; combination added ipilimumab 1 mg/kg day 1. The study, taken as a whole, reports: TCR clonality did not significantly correlate with pathologic tumor regression.

The protocol was immunoSEQ multiplex PCR, while the TCRdb copy is restricted to in-frame clones and leaves out a portion. The top ten clones hold 7% to 10% of a sample with about 25,000 clones, approximately 85% of them seen once. CDR1 and CDR2 (germline): SGHRS, YFSETQ. This CDR3 is built from 14 residues. The V gene lost 3 bases and the J gene lost 0 bases, with 9 bases spanning the gap. This clonotype was sampled from an adult with non-small cell lung cancer. This rearrangement joins TRBV5-1 to TRBJ1-2; maybe TRBD1 (5 bases). The material sequenced was tumor tissue, taken after neoadjuvant nivolumab, alone or with ipilimumab, at or shortly before surgery. The CDR3 loop reads CASSYQGSNYGYTF. In DNA form, the CDR3 reads TGCGCCAGCAGCTACCAGGGTTCTAACTATGGCTACACCTTC.